This T cell receptor (beta chain) was found in a study of response to subunit inactivated influenza vaccine. The CDR3 is 12 residues long. Germline assignment: CDR1 DFQATT and CDR2 SNEGSKA (reference sequence). Trimming took 5 bases from V and 5 from J; bases not matched to a gene: 5. This clonotype was counted many times. TCRdb used MiXCR to reprocess the RT-PCR reads, holding one entry per CDR3 protein. The sample lists around 570,000 distinct CDR3 sequences, 11% occurring once. The same specimen was also included in a second study, on T cells expressing NK-cell markers. That report notes: The cDNA for TCR beta came from 5'RACE template switching with UMIs. Clones of NKG2C+ T cells that had expanded were of unclear HCMV specificity.

The gene calls are TRBV20-1 and TRBJ1-2, with 7 bases identical to TRBD1. Sequences were derived from PBMCs from blood, sampled on the day of vaccination. This clonotype originated in a man aged 50 to 59 who received an inactivated influenza vaccine. CDR3 residues: CSAWDSAYGYTF. The CDR3 DNA follows: TGCAGTGCTTGGGACAGTGCGTATGGCTACACCTTC.